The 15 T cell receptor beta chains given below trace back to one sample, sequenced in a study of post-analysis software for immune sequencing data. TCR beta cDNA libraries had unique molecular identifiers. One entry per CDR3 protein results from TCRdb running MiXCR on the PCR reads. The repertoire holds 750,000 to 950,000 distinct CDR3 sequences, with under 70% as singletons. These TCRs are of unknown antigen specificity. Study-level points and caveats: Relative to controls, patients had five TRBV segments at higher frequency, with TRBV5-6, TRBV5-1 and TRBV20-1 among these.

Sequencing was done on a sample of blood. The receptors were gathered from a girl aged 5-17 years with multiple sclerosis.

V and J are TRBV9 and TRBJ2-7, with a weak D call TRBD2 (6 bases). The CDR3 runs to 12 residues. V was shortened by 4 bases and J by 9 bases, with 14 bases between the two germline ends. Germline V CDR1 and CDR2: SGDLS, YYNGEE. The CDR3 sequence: CASSPGGTVQYF. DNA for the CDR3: TGTGCCAGCAGCCCCGGGGGAACCGTGCAGTACTTC.

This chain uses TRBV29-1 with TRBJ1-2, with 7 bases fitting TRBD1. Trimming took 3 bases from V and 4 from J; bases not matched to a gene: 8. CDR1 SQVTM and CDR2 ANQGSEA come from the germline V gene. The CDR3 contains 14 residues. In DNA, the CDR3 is TGCAGCGTTGAGGGCGGGACAGCGTTCTATGGCTACACCTTC. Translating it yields CSVEGGTAFYGYTF.

CDR3 sequence reads: CASTATASGTSGLYNEQFF. CDR3 coding DNA: TGTGCCAGCACCGCAACCGCTTCGGGGACTAGCGGGCTCTACAATGAGCAGTTCTTC. This rearrangement joins TRBV9 to TRBJ2-1; 12 positions match TRBD2. This CDR3 is 19 amino acids long. Germline-derived CDR1 and CDR2 are SGDLS and YYNGEE. The V and J ends lost 6 bases and 3 bases, in that order; junction bases with no gene match: 16.

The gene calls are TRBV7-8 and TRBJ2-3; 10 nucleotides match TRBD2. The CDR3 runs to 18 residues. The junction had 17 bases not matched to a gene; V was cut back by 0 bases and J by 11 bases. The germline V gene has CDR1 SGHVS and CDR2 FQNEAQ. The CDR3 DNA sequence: TGTGCCAGCAGCTTAGCCCATAGCGGGGGGCCCTTTCGCAGCTGGCAGTATTTT. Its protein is CASSLAHSGGPFRSWQYF.

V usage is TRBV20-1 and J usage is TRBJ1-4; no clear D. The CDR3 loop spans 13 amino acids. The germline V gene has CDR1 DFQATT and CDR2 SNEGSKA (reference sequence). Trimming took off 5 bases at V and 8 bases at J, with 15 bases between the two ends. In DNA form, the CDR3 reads TGCAGTGCTGGCGGCTACCCGGGGGAAAAACTGTTTTTT. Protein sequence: CSAGGYPGEKLFF.

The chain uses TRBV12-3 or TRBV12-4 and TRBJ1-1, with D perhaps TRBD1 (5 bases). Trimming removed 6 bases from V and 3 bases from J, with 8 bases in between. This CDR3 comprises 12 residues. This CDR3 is CASSGHDTEAFF. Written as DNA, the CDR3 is TGTGCCAGCAGCGGACACGACACTGAAGCTTTCTTT.

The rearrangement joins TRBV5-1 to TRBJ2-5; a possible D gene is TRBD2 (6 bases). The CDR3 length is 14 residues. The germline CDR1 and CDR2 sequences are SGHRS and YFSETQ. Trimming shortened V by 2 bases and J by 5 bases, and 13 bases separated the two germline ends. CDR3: CASSFGLPGETQYF. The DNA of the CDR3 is TGCGCCAGCAGCTTTGGACTACCCGGGGAGACCCAGTACTTC.

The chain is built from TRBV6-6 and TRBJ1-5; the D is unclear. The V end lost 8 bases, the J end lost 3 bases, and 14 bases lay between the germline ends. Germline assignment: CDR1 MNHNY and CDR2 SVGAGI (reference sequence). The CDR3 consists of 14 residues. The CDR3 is CASGDIRNNQPQHF. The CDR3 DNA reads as TGTGCCAGCGGAGACATAAGAAACAATCAGCCCCAGCATTTT.

CDR3: CASSLSGLVQETQYF. The CDR3 DNA follows: TGTGCCAGCAGCTTATCCGGACTAGTCCAAGAGACCCAGTACTTC. The gene calls are TRBV7-8 and TRBJ2-5; 7 bases line up with TRBD2. Trimming removed 2 bases from V and 1 base from J; junction bases left unmatched: 4. Germline CDR1 reads SGHVS; CDR2 reads FQNEAQ. The length of the CDR3 is 15 residues.

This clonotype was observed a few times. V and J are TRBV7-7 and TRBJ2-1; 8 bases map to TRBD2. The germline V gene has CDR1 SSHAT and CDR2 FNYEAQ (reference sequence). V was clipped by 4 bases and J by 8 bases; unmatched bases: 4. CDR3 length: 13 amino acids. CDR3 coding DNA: TGTGCCAGCAGCTCTCGGGGGGGCGATGAGCAGTTCTTC. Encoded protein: CASSSRGGDEQFF.

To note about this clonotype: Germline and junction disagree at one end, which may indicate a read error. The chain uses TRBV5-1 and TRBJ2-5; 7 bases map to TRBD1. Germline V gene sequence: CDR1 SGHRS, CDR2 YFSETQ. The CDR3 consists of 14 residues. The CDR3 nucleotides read TGCGCCAGCAGGTTGGGACAGCGTCAAGAGACCCAGTACTTC. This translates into CASRLGQRQETQYF.

CDR3 sequence reads: CSARDIAVSLYNEQFF. The CDR3 DNA sequence: TGCAGTGCTAGAGATATAGCGGTGTCCCTCTACAATGAGCAGTTCTTC. The chain recombines TRBV20-1 with TRBJ2-1, with TRBD2 as a possible D gene (6 bases). The CDR3 totals 16 residues. CDR1 is DFQATT, CDR2 SNEGSKA, per germline (reference sequence). Trimming took 0 bases from V and 3 from J, leaving 15 bases between them.

This CDR3 is CSASGGRGLTEAFF. In DNA, the CDR3 is TGCAGCGCAAGCGGGGGCAGGGGGCTGACTGAAGCTTTCTTT. The rearrangement links TRBV20-1 to TRBJ1-1; 8 bases align to TRBD1. The CDR3 totals 14 residues. The germline V gene has CDR1 DFQATT and CDR2 SNEGSKA (reference sequence).

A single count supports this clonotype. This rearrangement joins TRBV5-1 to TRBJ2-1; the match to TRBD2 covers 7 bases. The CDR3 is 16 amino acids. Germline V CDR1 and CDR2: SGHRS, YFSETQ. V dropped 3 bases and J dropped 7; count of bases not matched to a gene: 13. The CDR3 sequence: CASSSSFKRETNEQFF. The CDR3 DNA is TGCGCCAGCAGCTCTTCTTTCAAGCGGGAAACAAATGAGCAGTTCTTC.

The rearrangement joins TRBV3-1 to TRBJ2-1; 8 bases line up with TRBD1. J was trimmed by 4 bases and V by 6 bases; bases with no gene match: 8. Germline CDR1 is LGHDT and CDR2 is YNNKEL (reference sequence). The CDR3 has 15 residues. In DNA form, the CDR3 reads TGTGCCAGCAGTTTGACAGGGGATACTTACAATGAGCAGTTCTTC. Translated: CASSLTGDTYNEQFF.